Detailed here is one TCR beta chain. Per the germline V gene, CDR1 is SGHRS and CDR2 is YFSETQ. The V and J ends lost 7 bases and 0 bases respectively, with 10 bases between them. The CDR3 totals 13 residues. The source of the sample is a study of T-cell memory formation after mild COVID-19. TCRdb re-called the 5' RACE reads through MiXCR, storing one row per CDR3 protein. The top ten clones hold around 13% of a sample with 300,000 to 400,000 distinct CDR3 sequences, more than 20% of them seen once. The source of this sequence is an adult woman who had mild COVID-19 (a few samples of this study predate the infection). Cell type and time point are not known. The chain has TRBV5-1 and TRBJ2-5; unclear D gene. The specimen sequenced was PBMCs or a T cell subset sorted from them (not recorded which). DNA of the CDR3: TGCGCCAGCCGAGTCTCGTACCAAGAGACCCAGTACTTC. Amino acids: CASRVSYQETQYF.